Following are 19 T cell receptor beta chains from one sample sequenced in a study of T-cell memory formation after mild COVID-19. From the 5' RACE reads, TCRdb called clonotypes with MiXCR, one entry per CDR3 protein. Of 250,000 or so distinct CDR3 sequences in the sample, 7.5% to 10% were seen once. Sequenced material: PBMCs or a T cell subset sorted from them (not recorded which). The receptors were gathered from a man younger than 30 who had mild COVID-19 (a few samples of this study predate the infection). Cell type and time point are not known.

CDR3 loop: CASSLVAQGAYGYTF. The CDR3 DNA reads TGTGCCAGCAGCTTGGTCGCCCAGGGGGCGTATGGCTACACCTTC. The chain employs TRBV5-5 and TRBJ1-2; 8 nucleotides match TRBD1. CDR3 size: 15 residues. Germline V gene data show CDR1 as SGHKS and CDR2 as YYEKEE (reference sequence). Unmatched junction bases numbered 6, after V lost 0 bases and J lost 5 bases.

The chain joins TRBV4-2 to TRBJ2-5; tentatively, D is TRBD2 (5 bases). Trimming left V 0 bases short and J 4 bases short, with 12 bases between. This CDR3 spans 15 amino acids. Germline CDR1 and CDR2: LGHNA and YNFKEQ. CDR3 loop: CASSQEYREGETQYF. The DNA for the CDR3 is TGTGCCAGCAGCCAAGAGTACAGAGAGGGAGAGACCCAGTACTTC.

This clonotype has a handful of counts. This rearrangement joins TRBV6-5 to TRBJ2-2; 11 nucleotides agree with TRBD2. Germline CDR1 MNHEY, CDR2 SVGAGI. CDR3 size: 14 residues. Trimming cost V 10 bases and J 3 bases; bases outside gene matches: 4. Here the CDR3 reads CATRTSGYTGELFF. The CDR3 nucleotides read TGTGCCACCCGGACTAGCGGGTACACCGGGGAGCTGTTTTTT.

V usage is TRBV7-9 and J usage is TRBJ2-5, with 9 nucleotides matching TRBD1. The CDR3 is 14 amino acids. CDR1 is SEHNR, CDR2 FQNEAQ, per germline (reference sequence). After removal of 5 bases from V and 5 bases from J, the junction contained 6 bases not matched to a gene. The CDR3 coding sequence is TGTGCCAGCAGCGCACAGGGGGCGGCTGAGACCCAGTACTTC. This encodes CASSAQGAAETQYF.

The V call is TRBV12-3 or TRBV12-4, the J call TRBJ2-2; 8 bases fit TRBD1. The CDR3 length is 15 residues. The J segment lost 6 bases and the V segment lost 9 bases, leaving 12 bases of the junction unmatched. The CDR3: CARRPTTGGPGELFF. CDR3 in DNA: TGTGCCAGAAGACCAACAACAGGGGGTCCCGGGGAGCTGTTTTTT.

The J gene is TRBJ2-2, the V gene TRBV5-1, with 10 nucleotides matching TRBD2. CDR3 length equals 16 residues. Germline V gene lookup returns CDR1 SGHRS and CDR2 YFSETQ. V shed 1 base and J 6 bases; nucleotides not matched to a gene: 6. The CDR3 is CASSLSAGGLAGELFF. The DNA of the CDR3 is TGCGCCAGCAGCTTGTCAGCGGGGGGGCTCGCCGGGGAGCTGTTTTTT.

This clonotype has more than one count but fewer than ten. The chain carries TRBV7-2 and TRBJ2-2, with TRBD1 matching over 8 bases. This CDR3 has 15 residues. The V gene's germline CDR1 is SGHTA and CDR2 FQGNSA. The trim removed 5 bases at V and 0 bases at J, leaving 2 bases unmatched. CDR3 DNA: TGTGCCAGCAGCCGACAGGGGACGAACACCGGGGAGCTGTTTTTT. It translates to CASSRQGTNTGELFF.

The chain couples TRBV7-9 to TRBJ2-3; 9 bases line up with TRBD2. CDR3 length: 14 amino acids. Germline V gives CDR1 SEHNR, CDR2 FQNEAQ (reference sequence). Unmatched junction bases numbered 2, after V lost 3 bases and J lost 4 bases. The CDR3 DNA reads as TGTGCCAGCAGCTTGCTAGCGGGGCCAGATACGCAGTATTTT. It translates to CASSLLAGPDTQYF.

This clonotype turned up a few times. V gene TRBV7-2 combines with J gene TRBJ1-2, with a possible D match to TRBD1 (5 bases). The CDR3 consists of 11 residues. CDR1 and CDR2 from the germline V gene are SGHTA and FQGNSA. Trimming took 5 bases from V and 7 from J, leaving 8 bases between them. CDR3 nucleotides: TGTGCCAGCAGCCCCAGGGTTGGCTACACCTTC. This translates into CASSPRVGYTF.

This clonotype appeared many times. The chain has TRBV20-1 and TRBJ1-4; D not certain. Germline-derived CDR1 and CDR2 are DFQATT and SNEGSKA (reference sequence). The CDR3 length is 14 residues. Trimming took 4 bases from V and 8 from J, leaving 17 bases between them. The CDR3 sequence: CSATRPPEKEKLFF. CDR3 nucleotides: TGCAGTGCTACCAGACCCCCGGAGAAGGAAAAACTGTTTTTT.

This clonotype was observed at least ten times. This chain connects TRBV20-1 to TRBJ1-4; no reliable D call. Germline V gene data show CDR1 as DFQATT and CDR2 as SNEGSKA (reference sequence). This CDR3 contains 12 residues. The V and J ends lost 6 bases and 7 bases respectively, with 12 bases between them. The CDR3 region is CSARDPFEKLFF. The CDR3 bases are TGCAGTGCCCGTGACCCCTTTGAAAAACTGTTTTTT.

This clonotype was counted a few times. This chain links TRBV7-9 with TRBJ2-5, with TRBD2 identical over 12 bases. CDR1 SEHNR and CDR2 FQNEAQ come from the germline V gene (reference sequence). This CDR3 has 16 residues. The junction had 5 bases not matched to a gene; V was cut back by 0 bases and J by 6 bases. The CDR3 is CASSLATSGGLKTQYF. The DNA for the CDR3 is TGTGCCAGCAGCTTAGCGACTAGCGGGGGTTTAAAGACCCAGTACTTC.

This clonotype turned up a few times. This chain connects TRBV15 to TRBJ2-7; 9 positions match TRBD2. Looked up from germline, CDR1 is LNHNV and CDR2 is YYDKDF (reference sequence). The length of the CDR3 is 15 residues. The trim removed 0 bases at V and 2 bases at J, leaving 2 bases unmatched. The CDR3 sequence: CATSRERGGTYEQYF. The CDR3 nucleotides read TGTGCCACCAGCAGAGAGCGGGGGGGAACCTACGAGCAGTACTTC.

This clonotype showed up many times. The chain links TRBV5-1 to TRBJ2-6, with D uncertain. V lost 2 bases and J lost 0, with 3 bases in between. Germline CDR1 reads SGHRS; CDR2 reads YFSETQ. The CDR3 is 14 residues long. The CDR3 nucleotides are TGCGCCAGCAGCTTCTTCTCTGGGGCCAACGTCCTGACTTTC. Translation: CASSFFSGANVLTF.

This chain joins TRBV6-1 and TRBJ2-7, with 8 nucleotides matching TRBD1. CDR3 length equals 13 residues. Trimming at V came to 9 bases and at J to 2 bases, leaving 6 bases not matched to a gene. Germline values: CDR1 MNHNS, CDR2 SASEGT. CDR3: CASGQGLTYEQYF. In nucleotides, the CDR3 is TGTGCCAGTGGACAGGGTCTTACCTACGAGCAGTACTTC.

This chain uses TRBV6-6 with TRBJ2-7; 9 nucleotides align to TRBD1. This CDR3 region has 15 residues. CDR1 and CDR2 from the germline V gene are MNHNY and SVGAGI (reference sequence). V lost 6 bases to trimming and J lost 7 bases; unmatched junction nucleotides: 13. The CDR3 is CASSSPEQGAFEQYV. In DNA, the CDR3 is TGTGCCAGCAGCTCCCCGGAACAGGGGGCTTTTGAGCAGTACGTC.

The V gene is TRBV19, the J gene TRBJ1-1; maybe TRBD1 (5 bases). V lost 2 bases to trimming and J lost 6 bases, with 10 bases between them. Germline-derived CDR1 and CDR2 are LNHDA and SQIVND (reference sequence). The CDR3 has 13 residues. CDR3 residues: CASSISPGPEAFF. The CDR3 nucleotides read TGTGCCAGTAGTATATCTCCGGGACCTGAAGCTTTCTTT.

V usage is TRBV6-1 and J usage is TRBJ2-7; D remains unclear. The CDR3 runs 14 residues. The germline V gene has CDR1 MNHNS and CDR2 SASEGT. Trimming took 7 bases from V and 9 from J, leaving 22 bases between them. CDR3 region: CASTHPGLHAGQYV. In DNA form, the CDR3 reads TGTGCCAGCACCCACCCCGGGCTACACGCCGGGCAGTACGTC.

The CDR3 loop is CASSFDRSGYTF. CDR3 DNA: TGTGCCAGCAGTTTTGACAGGAGTGGCTACACCTTC. V gene TRBV12-3 or TRBV12-4 combines with J gene TRBJ1-2; D is perhaps TRBD1 (6 bases). The CDR3 length is 12 residues. V lost 3 bases to trimming and J lost 7 bases, with 9 bases between them.